In this sample, the clone carrying this T cell receptor (beta chain) turned up a few times. Its antigen is not identified. These data belong to a study of T cells in Graves' hyperthyroidism and ophthalmopathy. Whole-study findings and limits: Most expanded thyroid clonotypes above 0.001 also appeared in blood.

Thyroid ultrasound, orbital computed tomography, clinical symptoms, and serum thyroxine and TRAb underpinned diagnoses. TCR beta CDR3 regions were amplified from RNA. HTBI primers were the set used in a first-round RT-PCR of the TCR CDR3. TCRdb itself ran the multiplex PCR reads through MiXCR, one entry per CDR3 protein. The sample yields about 500,000 distinct CDR3 sequences, over 15% seen once. This clonotype was obtained from a woman under 30 with Graves' ophthalmopathy. The specimen sequenced was blood.

This chain's CDR3 is CASTQQDYSNQPQYF. The CDR3, as DNA: TGTGCCAGTACCCAACAAGATTATAGCAATCAGCCCCAGTATTTT. The chain carries TRBV19 and TRBJ1-5; D remains unclear. Near its end, the DNA agrees better with TRBJ2-3, so the J call may be wrong. Per the germline V gene, CDR1 is LNHDA and CDR2 is SQIVND (reference sequence). The CDR3 has 15 residues.